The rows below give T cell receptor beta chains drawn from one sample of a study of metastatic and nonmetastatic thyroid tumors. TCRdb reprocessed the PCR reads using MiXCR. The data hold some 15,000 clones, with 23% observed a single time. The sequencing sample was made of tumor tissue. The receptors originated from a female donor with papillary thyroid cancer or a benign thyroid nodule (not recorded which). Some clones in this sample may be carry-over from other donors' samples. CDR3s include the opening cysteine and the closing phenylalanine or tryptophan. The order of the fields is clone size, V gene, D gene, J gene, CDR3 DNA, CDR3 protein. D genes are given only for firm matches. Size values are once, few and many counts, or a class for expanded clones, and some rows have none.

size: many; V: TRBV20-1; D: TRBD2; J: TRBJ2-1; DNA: TGCAGTGCCCAACTCGGGACTAGCGGAAACAATGAGCAGTTCTTC; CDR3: CSAQLGTSGNNEQFF
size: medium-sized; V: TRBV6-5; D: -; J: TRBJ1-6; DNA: TGTGCCAGCAGTTATAGTCCGGGCTATAATTCACCCCTCCACTTT; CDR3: CASSYSPGYNSPLHF
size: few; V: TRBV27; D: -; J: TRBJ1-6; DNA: TGTGCCAGCCGGGCAGGGGAAGGTTCACCCCTCCACTTT; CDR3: CASRAGEGSPLHF
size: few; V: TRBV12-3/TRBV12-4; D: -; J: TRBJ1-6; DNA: TGTGCCAGCAGGCCCCCCGGTACATGGGTTTCACCCCTCCACTTT; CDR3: CASRPPGTWVSPLHF
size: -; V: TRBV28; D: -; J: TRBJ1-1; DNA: TGTGCCAGCAGTTTATATAGGGGAACTGAAGCTTTCTTT; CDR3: CASSLYRGTEAFF
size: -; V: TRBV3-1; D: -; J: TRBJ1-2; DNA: TGTGCCAGCAGTTCTAGATGGGGCCGAAACTATGGCTACACCTTC; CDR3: CASSSRWGRNYGYTF
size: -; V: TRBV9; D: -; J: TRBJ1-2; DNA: TGTGCCAGCAGCCCCAAGTCCCGGGTCCACTATGTCTACACCTTC; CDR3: CASSPKSRVHYVYTF
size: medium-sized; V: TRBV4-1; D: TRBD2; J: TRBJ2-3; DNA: TGCGCCAGCAGCCAAGTACTGGTACGGGAGCGGGGAGATACGCAGTATTTT; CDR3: CASSQVLVRERGDTQYF
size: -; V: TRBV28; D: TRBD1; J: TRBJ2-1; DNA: TGTGCCAGCAGTCCTGGGACAGGGATTTACAATGAGCAGTTCTTC; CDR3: CASSPGTGIYNEQFF
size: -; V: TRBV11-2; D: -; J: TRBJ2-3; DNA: TGTGCCAGCAGCGCACGTACCAACACAGATACGCAGTATTTT; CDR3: CASSARTNTDTQYF
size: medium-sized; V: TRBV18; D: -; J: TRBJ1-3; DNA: TGTGCCAGCTCAGCGTCGGGAGCTGGAAACACCATATATTTT; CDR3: CASSASGAGNTIYF
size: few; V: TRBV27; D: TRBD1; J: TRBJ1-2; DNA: TGTGCCAGCAGTGTAGGGGGCTTAGGGTATGGCTACACCTTC; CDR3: CASSVGGLGYGYTF
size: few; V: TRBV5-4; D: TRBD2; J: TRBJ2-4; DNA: TGTGCCAGCAGCTTGGGTGGCGGGAGTGTCAAAAACATTCAGTACTTC; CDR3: CASSLGGGSVKNIQYF
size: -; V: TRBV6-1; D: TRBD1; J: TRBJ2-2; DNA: TGTGCCAGCATGCACCCGGGACAGGACACCGGGGAGCTGTTTTTT; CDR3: CASMHPGQDTGELFF
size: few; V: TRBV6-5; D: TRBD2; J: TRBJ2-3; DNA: TGTGCCAGCAGCCGACTGACTAGCGCGGGGAGGACAGATACGCAGTATTTT; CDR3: CASSRLTSAGRTDTQYF
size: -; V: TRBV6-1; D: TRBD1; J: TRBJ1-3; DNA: TGTGCCAGCAGTCGAAAGGGGGCATCTGGAAACACCATATATTTT; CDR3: CASSRKGASGNTIYF
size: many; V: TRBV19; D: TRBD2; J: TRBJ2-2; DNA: TGTGCCAGTACCCCGGAACGGGGGGGTTTAGGGTTCTACACCGGGGAGCTGTTTTTT; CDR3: CASTPERGGLGFYTGELFF
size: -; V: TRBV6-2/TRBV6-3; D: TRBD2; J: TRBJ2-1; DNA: TGTGCCAGCAGTTACTCGACTAGCAGGAGGAGGAATAATGAGCATTTCTTC; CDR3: CASSYSTSRRRNNEHFF
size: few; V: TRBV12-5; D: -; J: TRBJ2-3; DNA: TGTGCTAGTGGAAACAGTCCCGGGACAGATACGCAGTATTTT; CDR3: CASGNSPGTDTQYF
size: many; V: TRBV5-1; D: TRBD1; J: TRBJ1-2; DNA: TGCGCCAGCAGCTCCGGGGGGCAGGGGGATGGCTACACCTTC; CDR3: CASSSGGQGDGYTF
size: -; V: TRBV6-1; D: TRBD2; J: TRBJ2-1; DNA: TGTGCCAGCAAAAGGCTAGCGGGGTACAATGAGCAGTTCTTC; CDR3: CASKRLAGYNEQFF
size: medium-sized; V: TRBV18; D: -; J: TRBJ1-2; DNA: TGTGCCAGCTCACCCGGGTCCGATCGTACTGGCTACACCTTC; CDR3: CASSPGSDRTGYTF
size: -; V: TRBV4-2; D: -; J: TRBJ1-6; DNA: TGTGCCAGCAGCTATGTCCGTGGTTCACCCCTCCACTTT; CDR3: CASSYVRGSPLHF
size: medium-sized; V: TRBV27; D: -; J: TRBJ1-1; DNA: TGTGCCAGCAGTCTAGCCGCCCTGAACACTGAAGCTTTCTTT; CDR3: CASSLAALNTEAFF
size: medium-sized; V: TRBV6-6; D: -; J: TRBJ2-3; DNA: TGTGCCAGCAGTTACGTCGGGGGCGTAGATACGCAGTATTTT; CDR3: CASSYVGGVDTQYF
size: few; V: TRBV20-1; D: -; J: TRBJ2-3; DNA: TGCAGTGCTAGACAATCCCGCGGGTCGGTGGATACGCAGTATTTT; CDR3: CSARQSRGSVDTQYF
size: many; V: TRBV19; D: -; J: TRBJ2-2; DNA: TGTGCCAGTAGTATGGTACGGGGCACCGGGGAGCTGTTTTTT; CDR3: CASSMVRGTGELFF
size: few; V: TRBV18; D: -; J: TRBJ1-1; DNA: TGTGCCAGCAAACCCGGAGCCGGGAACACTGAAGCTTTCTTT; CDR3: CASKPGAGNTEAFF
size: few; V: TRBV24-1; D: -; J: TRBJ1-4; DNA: TGTGCCACCAGTACGACCCTCGTGGGGGCGCGGGAAGAACTGTTTTTT; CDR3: CATSTTLVGAREELFF
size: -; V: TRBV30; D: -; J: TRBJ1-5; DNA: TGTGCCTGGATTGTATGGACGGGTGGCAATCAGCCCCAGCATTTT; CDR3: CAWIVWTGGNQPQHF
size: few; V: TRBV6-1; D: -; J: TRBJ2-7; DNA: TGTGCCAGCAGAAAGGACAGCTTCGAGCAGTACTTC; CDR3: CASRKDSFEQYF
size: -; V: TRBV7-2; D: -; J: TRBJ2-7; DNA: TGTGCCAGCACCTCCCCTGGGACCTACGAGCAGTACTTC; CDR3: CASTSPGTYEQYF
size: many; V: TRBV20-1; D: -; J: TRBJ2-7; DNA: TGCAGTGCCAGGAGGGCCTCATACTACGAGCAGTACTTC; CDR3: CSARRASYYEQYF
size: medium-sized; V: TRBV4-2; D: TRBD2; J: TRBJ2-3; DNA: TGTGCCAGCAGCCAAGATCACCTAGCGGTGACAGATACGCAGTATTTT; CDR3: CASSQDHLAVTDTQYF
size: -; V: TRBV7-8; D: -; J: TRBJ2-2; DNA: TGTTCCAGCAACACCGGGAAACTCACCGGGGAGCTGTTTTTT; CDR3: CSSNTGKLTGELFF
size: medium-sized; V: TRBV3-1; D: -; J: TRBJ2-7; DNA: TGTGCCAGCAGCCAAAAGTTCGGAGCCTACGAGCAGTACTTC; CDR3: CASSQKFGAYEQYF
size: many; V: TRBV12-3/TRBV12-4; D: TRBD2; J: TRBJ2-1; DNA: TGTGCCAGCAGCCCGGAACGACTAGCGGCCAATGAGCAGTTCTTC; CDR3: CASSPERLAANEQFF
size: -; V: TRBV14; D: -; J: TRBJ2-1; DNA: TGTGCCAGCAGCCCCCGGGGGTGGGGGGTGAATGAGCAGTTCTTC; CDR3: CASSPRGWGVNEQFF
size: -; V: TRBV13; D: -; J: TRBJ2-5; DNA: TGTGCCAGCAGCTCCGAAACAGGTGGGGAGACCCAGTACTTC; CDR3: CASSSETGGETQYF
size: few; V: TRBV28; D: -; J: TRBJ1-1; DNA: TGTGCCAGCAGTTCGGGAGCGAACACTGAAGCTTTCTTT; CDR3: CASSSGANTEAFF
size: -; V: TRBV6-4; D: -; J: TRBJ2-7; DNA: TGTGCCAGCAGTGTCTGGCGGGTCCCCTCCTACGAGCAGTACTTC; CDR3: CASSVWRVPSYEQYF
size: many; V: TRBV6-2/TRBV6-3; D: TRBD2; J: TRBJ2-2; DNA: TGTGCCAGCAGTTTAGCGGGAGAACCCGGGGAGCTGTTTTTT; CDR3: CASSLAGEPGELFF
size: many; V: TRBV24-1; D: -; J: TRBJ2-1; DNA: TGTGCCACCAGCATTAGCGGCCGACCAGACAATGAGCAGTTCTTC; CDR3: CATSISGRPDNEQFF
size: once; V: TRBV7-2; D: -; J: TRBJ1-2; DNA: TGTGCCAGCAGCTTAGTGACCCCATATGGCTACACCTTC; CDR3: CASSLVTPYGYTF
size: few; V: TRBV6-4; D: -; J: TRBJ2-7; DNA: TGTGCCAGCAGTCCTCAGGGTGGCGGGGAGCTGTACTTC; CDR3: CASSPQGGGELYF
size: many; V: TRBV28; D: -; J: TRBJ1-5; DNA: TGTGCCAGCATTCAAATGGGGGAGGACGGCAATCAGCCCCAGCATTTT; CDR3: CASIQMGEDGNQPQHF
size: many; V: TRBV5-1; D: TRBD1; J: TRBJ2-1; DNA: TGCGCCAGCAGTACCGGGACAGGGAGGGGCAATGAGCAGTTCTTC; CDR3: CASSTGTGRGNEQFF
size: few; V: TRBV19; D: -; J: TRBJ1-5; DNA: TGTGCCAGCTCCCATGGGACGTCTGGGCCCCAGCATTTT; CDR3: CASSHGTSGPQHF
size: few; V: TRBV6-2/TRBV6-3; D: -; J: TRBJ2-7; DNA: TGTGCCAGCTCTACGCCCCGGGCCTTTACGGACGAGCAGTACTTC; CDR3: CASSTPRAFTDEQYF
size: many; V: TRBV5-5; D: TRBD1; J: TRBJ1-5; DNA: TGTGCCAGCAGCCTTACAGGGGGCGAGCGACAGCCCCAGCATTTT; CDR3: CASSLTGGERQPQHF